The 7 T cell receptor beta chains in this list originate from one sample, sequenced in a study of CD8+ T cells in alopecia areata. The authors extracted RNA and reverse transcribed it into cDNA as the sequencing template. TCRdb's table, derived via immunoSEQ multiplex PCR, lists solely in-frame clones and lacks some. Among some 170,000 clones listed, approximately 62% were seen once. This specimen consisted of CD4+ T cells sorted from blood, obtained at week 0. These receptors were collected from a human donor with alopecia areata.

This clone was seen once. This rearrangement joins TRBV7-2 to TRBJ1-1; 7 bases are a match to TRBD1. Trimming at V came to 5 bases and at J to 1 base, leaving 4 bases not matched to a gene. CDR1 and CDR2 (germline): SGHTA, FQGNSA. This CDR3 is built from 14 residues. The CDR3 nucleotides are TGTGCCAGCAGCGGCAGACAGGGGAACACTGAAGCTTTCTTT. It encodes CASSGRQGNTEAFF.

The chain couples TRBV9 to TRBJ2-5; D is uncertain. The CDR3 has 12 amino acids. CDR1 and CDR2 (germline): SGDLS, YYNGEE. V was shortened by 3 bases and J by 4 bases, with 7 bases between the two germline ends. The CDR3 region is CASSAGGETQYF. Written as DNA, the CDR3 is TGTGCCAGCAGCGCGGGCGGAGAGACCCAGTACTTC.

This clone came up once. CDR3 loop: CASSPQTGQQNSPLHF. The CDR3 bases are TGTGCCAGCTCACCCCAGACAGGCCAGCAAAATTCACCCCTCCACTTT. V usage is TRBV18 and J usage is TRBJ1-6; tentatively, D is TRBD1 (6 bases). Germline CDR1 KGHSH, CDR2 LQKENI. Trimming removed 3 bases at V and 7 bases at J, with 16 bases between. The CDR3 has 16 amino acids.

The V and J genes are TRBV6-5 and TRBJ1-2, with TRBD1 matching 11 bases. Germline V CDR1 and CDR2: MNHEY, SVGAGI. The V segment lost 6 bases and the J segment 8 bases; nucleotides outside the gene matches: 8. The CDR3 is 14 amino acids. CDR3 amino acids: CASRDGTGGRGYTF. In DNA form, the CDR3 reads TGTGCCAGCAGGGATGGGACAGGGGGTCGAGGCTACACCTTC.

This clone was seen a single time. The sample has other DNA sequences that encode this CDR3 too. V is TRBV29-1 and J is TRBJ1-2; no clear D. CDR3 length equals 10 residues. Per the germline V gene, CDR1 is SQVTM and CDR2 is ANQGSEA. Between the trimmed V and J ends, which lost 3 bases and 6 bases, there was a span of 5 bases. CDR3 coding DNA: TGCAGCGTTGACGGGGATGGCTACACCTTC. Its protein product is CSVDGDGYTF. Supplemented by reference TRBV29-1 and TRBJ1-2, the full variable domain reads SAVISQKPSRDICQRGTSLTIQCQVDSQVTMMFWYRQQPGQSLTLIATANQGSEATYESGFVIDKFPISRPNLTFSTLTVSNMSPEDSSIYLCSVDGDGYTFGSGTRLTVV.

The V gene is TRBV5-6, the J gene TRBJ1-1; no reliable D call. Germline V lookup: CDR1 SGHDT, CDR2 YYEEEE. This CDR3 comprises 14 residues. With 0 bases removed from V and 3 bases from J, the gap between germline ends came to 9 bases. The DNA of the CDR3 is TGTGCCAGCAGCTTGGCGGCGGTGGACACTGAAGCTTTCTTT. Translated: CASSLAAVDTEAFF. The full variable domain, completed using reference TRBV5-6 and TRBJ1-1, is DAGVTQSPTHLIKTRGQQVTLRCSPKSGHDTVSWYQQALGQGPQFIFQYYEEEERQRGNFPDRFSGHQFPNYSSELNVNALLLGDSALYLCASSLAAVDTEAFFGQGTRLTVV.

This chain connects TRBV2 to TRBJ1-1; D gene ambiguous. Trimming left V 3 bases short and J 8 bases short, with 13 bases between. The germline CDR1 and CDR2 sequences are SNHLY and FYNNEI. The CDR3 has 13 residues. The DNA for the CDR3 is TGTGCCAGCAGTGATCGGGGATTGAAAGAAGCTTTCTTT. It encodes CASSDRGLKEAFF.